These 25 T cell receptor beta chains came from one sample sequenced in a study of vaccination effects on CD4 cells after COVID-19. Antigens for these TCRs are unknown. Isolating CD4+ T cells followed about 10 days of culture. The protocol was immunoSEQ multiplex PCR, while the TCRdb copy is restricted to in-frame clones and leaves out a portion. There are approximately 47,000 clones in the sample; about 70% occur only once, and over 9.5% lies in the top ten. The sequenced sample was CD4+ T cells from PBMCs cultured without peptide, obtained before COVID-19 vaccination. Every receptor here comes from a human donor who had a prior SARS-CoV-2 infection.

This chain's CDR3 is CASSYGPRTGRYGYTF. CDR3 nucleotides: TGTGCCAGCAGTTACGGGCCCAGGACAGGGCGATATGGCTACACCTTC. This sequence joins TRBV6-2 or TRBV6-3 and TRBJ1-2; 8 bases are a match to TRBD1. In germline, CDR1 is MNHEY, CDR2 SVGEGT. Trimming at V came to 2 bases and at J to 5 bases, leaving 10 bases not matched to a gene. The CDR3 consists of 16 residues.

This clone was observed a few times. The chain uses TRBV5-4 and TRBJ2-1; D gene ambiguous. V was trimmed by 4 bases and J by 5 bases, leaving 16 bases between them. This CDR3 contains 15 residues. Germline V gives CDR1 SGHNT, CDR2 YYREEE (reference sequence). The CDR3 sequence: CASSPTNKNDNEQFF. CDR3 nucleotides: TGTGCCAGCAGCCCCACAAACAAGAATGACAATGAGCAGTTCTTC.

This chain uses TRBV7-9 with TRBJ2-7; 8 bases align to TRBD1. The CDR3 runs to 15 residues. With V trimmed by 5 bases and J by 8 bases, 14 bases remained unmatched. Germline assignment: CDR1 SEHNR and CDR2 FQNEAQ (reference sequence). The CDR3 region is CASSGPGGGGMKQYF. In DNA form, the CDR3 reads TGTGCCAGCAGCGGCCCAGGGGGCGGTGGGATGAAGCAGTACTTC.

The chain uses TRBV30 and TRBJ1-2; D call uncertain. V gave up 5 bases and J gave up 6 bases, with 16 bases separating them. Germline values: CDR1 GTSNPN, CDR2 SVGIG (reference sequence). The CDR3 contains 13 residues. The CDR3 region is CAWGLKGYNGYTF. In DNA form, the CDR3 reads TGTGCCTGGGGCCTCAAAGGGTATAATGGCTACACCTTC.

The chain recombines TRBV19 with TRBJ2-2, with 7 bases fitting TRBD2. Germline V gene sequence: CDR1 LNHDA, CDR2 SQIVND (reference sequence). Trimming cost V 6 bases and J 5 bases; bases outside gene matches: 6. This CDR3 region has 14 residues. The CDR3 sequence: CASRRTSQTGELFF. In DNA, the CDR3 is TGTGCCAGTAGACGGACTAGTCAGACCGGGGAGCTGTTTTTT.

The chain combines TRBV5-1 with TRBJ2-7; D is unresolved. Trimming left V 0 bases short and J 1 base short, with 14 bases between. The CDR3 spans 16 residues. CDR1 is SGHRS, CDR2 YFSETQ, per germline. The CDR3 sequence is CASSLALRRWSYEQYF. CDR3 nucleotides: TGCGCCAGCAGCTTGGCCCTTCGGCGGTGGTCCTACGAGCAGTACTTC.

This clone was recorded a few times. The chain carries TRBV10-3 and TRBJ2-5, with D possibly being TRBD1 (6 bases). The length of the CDR3 is 16 residues. The germline CDR1 and CDR2 sequences are ENHRY and SYGVKD. The V gene lost 2 bases and the J gene lost 4 bases, with 17 bases spanning the gap. As DNA, the CDR3 is TGTGCCATCAGTGAGACGAATCCAGGGGCGGGAGAGACCCAGTACTTC. Translating gives CAISETNPGAGETQYF.

V gene TRBV12-5 combines with J gene TRBJ1-4; D possibly corresponds to TRBD1 (6 bases). The V end was cut by 1 base, the J end by 0 bases, with 33 bases between. CDR1 LGHNT and CDR2 FRNRAP come from the germline V gene. The CDR3 is 24 residues long. The CDR3: CASGLAPGFPEPTGKLATNEKLFF. The DNA of the CDR3 is TGTGCTAGTGGTTTGGCTCCCGGATTCCCCGAGCCCACAGGGAAGTTGGCAACTAATGAAAAACTGTTTTTT.

V gene TRBV7-2 combines with J gene TRBJ2-2, with TRBD1 as a possible D gene (5 bases). V was shortened by 4 bases and J by 3 bases, with 9 bases between the two germline ends. The CDR3 is 14 amino acids. Germline V gives CDR1 SGHTA, CDR2 FQGNSA. The CDR3 DNA reads as TGTGCCAGCAGCTCCCGGACATACACCGGGGAGCTGTTTTTT. Protein sequence: CASSSRTYTGELFF.

V usage is TRBV18 and J usage is TRBJ1-1; D is possibly TRBD1 (5 bases). The germline CDR1 and CDR2 sequences are KGHSH and LQKENI. Trimming cost V 6 bases and J 4 bases, with 21 bases left between them. The CDR3 covers 16 residues. For the CDR3, the DNA is TGTGCCAGCTCCCCTACTTCAGGGAGGGTGGCCACTGAAGCTTTCTTT. Encoded protein: CASSPTSGRVATEAFF.

The chain joins TRBV7-9 to TRBJ1-5; TRBD1 matches 8 bases. Germline values: CDR1 SEHNR, CDR2 FQNEAQ (reference sequence). The ends lost 4 bases at V and 5 bases at J; junction bases unmatched: 1. This CDR3 contains 13 residues. CDR3 sequence (DNA): TGTGCCAGCAGCTCGACAGGGGATCAGCCCCAGCATTTT. Its protein is CASSSTGDQPQHF.

This chain connects TRBV11-2 to TRBJ2-2; D is possibly TRBD1 or TRBD2 (5 bases each). Germline lookup yields CDR1 SGHAT and CDR2 FQNNGV. This CDR3 is 16 amino acids long. V was pared by 6 bases and J by 4 bases, with 18 bases between. The CDR3 bases are TGTGCCAGCAGGATTCCGGGACGGCGGGCCACCGGGGAGCTGTTTTTT. Its protein product is CASRIPGRRATGELFF.

The V call is TRBV6-5, the J call TRBJ1-2, with TRBD1 matching over 7 bases. The length of the CDR3 is 14 residues. V lost 2 bases, J lost 8 bases, and 8 bases stayed unmatched. The germline V gene encodes CDR1 MNHEY and CDR2 SVGAGI. The CDR3 is CASSYTDSTGGYTF. CDR3 DNA: TGTGCCAGCAGTTACACGGATTCGACAGGGGGCTACACCTTC.

The chain employs TRBV5-1 and TRBJ2-3, with D possibly matching TRBD1 (5 bases). Germline CDR1 reads SGHRS; CDR2 reads YFSETQ. The CDR3 is 14 residues long. Trimming cost V 2 bases and J 3 bases, with 10 bases left between them. Written as DNA, the CDR3 is TGCGCCAGCAGCTTACAGGAGTCAACAGATACGCAGTATTTT. Translated: CASSLQESTDTQYF.

This chain links TRBV28 with TRBJ2-7, with D maybe TRBD2 (5 bases). This CDR3 spans 15 amino acids. Trimming shortened V by 3 bases and J by 2 bases, and 14 bases separated the two germline ends. CDR1 and CDR2 from the germline V gene are MDHEN and SYDVKM. CDR3 residues: CASSLGLAGPYEQYF. The CDR3 DNA is TGTGCCAGCAGTTTGGGCCTGGCGGGCCCCTACGAGCAGTACTTC.

V gene TRBV10-3 combines with J gene TRBJ1-3, with 7 bases fitting TRBD1. CDR3 length: 13 residues. Germline values: CDR1 ENHRY, CDR2 SYGVKD. V shed 10 bases and J 1 base; nucleotides not matched to a gene: 4. CDR3 sequence (DNA): TGTGCCACTACAGGGGAGTCTGGAAACACCATATATTTT. Translating it yields CATTGESGNTIYF.

The chain has TRBV11-2 and TRBJ2-2; D is ambiguous. The CDR3 length is 14 residues. Trimming cost V 4 bases and J 5 bases, with 11 bases left between them. Germline V gives CDR1 SGHAT, CDR2 FQNNGV. CDR3 sequence reads: CASSSYIATGELFF. For the CDR3, the DNA is TGTGCCAGCAGCTCTTATATAGCAACCGGGGAGCTGTTTTTT.

V and J are TRBV6-5 and TRBJ1-2; a weak D match, TRBD1 (6 bases). Trimming took off 4 bases at V and 7 bases at J, with 13 bases between the two ends. The germline V gene encodes CDR1 MNHEY and CDR2 SVGAGI. This CDR3 has 13 amino acids. The CDR3, as DNA: TGTGCCAGCAGTTCACAGGGATCGGTTGGCTACACCTTC. This encodes CASSSQGSVGYTF.

The chain has TRBV5-1 and TRBJ2-2; 14 bases map to TRBD2. The CDR3 has 17 amino acids. After removal of 6 bases from V and 7 bases from J, the junction contained 11 bases not matched to a gene. Germline CDR1 SGHRS, CDR2 YFSETQ. The CDR3 sequence: CASTGAPGTSGGGELFF. Written as DNA, the CDR3 is TGCGCCAGCACCGGGGCCCCCGGGACTAGCGGGGGCGGGGAGCTGTTTTTT.

The V call is TRBV30, the J call TRBJ2-1; D is unresolved. The CDR3 consists of 16 residues. The germline V and J ends were trimmed by 4 bases and 1 base, with 17 bases remaining between them. Per the germline V gene, CDR1 is GTSNPN and CDR2 is SVGIG (reference sequence). CDR3 loop: CAWKPPGFRSYNEQFF. CDR3 bases: TGTGCCTGGAAACCCCCAGGTTTCCGGTCCTACAATGAGCAGTTCTTC.

The chain combines TRBV29-1 with TRBJ2-7, with D possibly being TRBD1 (5 bases). Trimming left V 6 bases short and J 2 bases short, with 17 bases between. The CDR3 totals 14 residues. From germline, CDR1 is SQVTM and CDR2 ANQGSEA. In nucleotides, the CDR3 is TGCAGCGTGACCAGGGTCCTACCTCCCTACGAGCAGTACTTC. This sequence encodes CSVTRVLPPYEQYF.

This clone was picked up one time. The rearrangement links TRBV15 to TRBJ1-1; tentatively, D is TRBD1 (5 bases). Between the trimmed V and J ends, which lost 3 bases and 4 bases, there was a span of 9 bases. Per germline, CDR1 LNHNV and CDR2 YYDKDF (reference sequence). The CDR3 covers 13 residues. As DNA, the CDR3 is TGTGCCACCAGCAGGGGTAGGGGCACTGAAGCTTTCTTT. This gives the protein CATSRGRGTEAFF.

The chain joins TRBV2 to TRBJ1-4, with 7 bases fitting TRBD1. CDR1 is SNHLY, CDR2 FYNNEI, per germline. This CDR3 contains 15 residues. V lost 6 bases, J lost 0 bases, and 4 bases stayed unmatched. The CDR3 DNA is TGTGCCAGCAGCCTCACAGGGGCAACTAATGAAAAACTGTTTTTT. Protein sequence: CASSLTGATNEKLFF.

The chain is built from TRBV4-1 and TRBJ1-6, with D perhaps matching TRBD1 (5 bases). The CDR3 is 15 amino acids. Between the trimmed V and J ends, which lost 9 bases and 4 bases, there was a span of 16 bases. Germline V CDR1 and CDR2: MGHRA, YSYEKL. This chain's CDR3 is CARSHQGTYNSPLHF. In DNA, the CDR3 is TGCGCCAGATCCCATCAGGGTACTTATAATTCACCCCTCCACTTT.

The chain employs TRBV10-1 and TRBJ1-1, with 7 bases matching TRBD1. This CDR3 has 15 residues. The ends lost 3 bases at V and 4 bases at J; junction bases unmatched: 8. Germline CDR1 is WNHNN and CDR2 is SYGVQD (reference sequence). The CDR3 region has the DNA TGCGCCAGCAGTGATCACGATCAGGGGGGCACTGAAGCTTTCTTT. It yields the protein CASSDHDQGGTEAFF.